The 26 T cell receptor beta chains listed next were all sequenced from one sample in a study of memory CD4+ T cells and cytomegalovirus serostatus. The sort gate was single viable CD3+CD4+CD8-CD45RO+ cells for memory CD4+ T cells. Sequenced by immunoSEQ multiplex PCR; TCRdb stores in-frame clones only, minus some. Of about 52,000 clones listed, 80% to 90% are singletons. Sequenced material: memory CD4+ T cells from blood. Source of these receptors: an adult in good health and CMV-seropositive.

This clone is a singleton in its sample. The V gene is TRBV19, the J gene TRBJ2-4; 9 nucleotides align to TRBD1. After removal of 5 bases from V and 2 bases from J, the junction contained 4 bases not matched to a gene. The germline V gene encodes CDR1 LNHDA and CDR2 SQIVND (reference sequence). The CDR3 sequence is 15 residues long. CDR3 sequence (DNA): TGTGCCAGTAGTCCAAACAGGGGGCCCAAAAACATTCAGTACTTC. The encoded protein is CASSPNRGPKNIQYF. Full variable domain (missing parts from reference TRBV19 and TRBJ2-4): DGGITQSPKYLFRKEGQNVTLSCEQNLNHDAMYWYRQDPGQGLRLIYYSQIVNDFQKGDIAEGYSVSREKKESFPLTVTSAQKNPTAFYLCASSPNRGPKNIQYFGAGTRLSVL.

The gene calls are TRBV14 and TRBJ2-7, with a weak D call TRBD1 (6 bases). The CDR3 loop spans 13 amino acids. Between the trimmed V and J ends, which lost 4 bases and 2 bases, there was a span of 9 bases. CDR1 and CDR2 (germline): SGHDN, FVKESK. The CDR3 is CASSRQDAYEQYF. For the CDR3, the DNA is TGTGCCAGCAGCCGACAGGACGCCTACGAGCAGTACTTC.

This sequence joins TRBV28 and TRBJ2-7; 8 nucleotides match TRBD2. With 1 base clipped from V and 6 bases from J, the junction kept 11 bases outside the gene matches. The CDR3 loop spans 16 amino acids. Germline lookup yields CDR1 MDHEN and CDR2 SYDVKM. The DNA for the CDR3 is TGTGCCAGCAGTTTATTCAGCGGGGGAGACTCGGGCGAGCAGTACTTC. Its protein product is CASSLFSGGDSGEQYF.

This clone was seen only once. The chain couples TRBV11-2 to TRBJ2-3; TRBD2 agrees at 12 bases. Trimming removed 4 bases from V and 3 bases from J; junction bases left unmatched: 8. The CDR3 totals 17 residues. Germline V gene sequence: CDR1 SGHAT, CDR2 FQNNGV. The CDR3 protein is CASSSPSGGVQTDTQYF. The CDR3 DNA is TGTGCCAGCAGCTCCCCTAGCGGGGGGGTGCAGACAGATACGCAGTATTTT.

The chain joins TRBV6-5 to TRBJ1-6; D ambiguous. Germline V gives CDR1 MNHEY, CDR2 SVGAGI. The V end was cut by 6 bases, the J end by 8 bases, with 8 bases between. CDR3 length: 12 amino acids. The chain's CDR3 is CASRPRHSPLHF. The CDR3 bases are TGTGCCAGCAGACCTAGACATTCACCCCTCCACTTT.

This clone was picked up a small number of times. The J gene is TRBJ2-7, the V gene TRBV7-2, with 7 bases that match TRBD2. The V gene end was trimmed by 2 bases and the J gene end by 1 base; junction bases not matched to a gene: 5. The CDR3 contains 15 residues. From germline, CDR1 is SGHTA and CDR2 FQGNSA. CDR3 in amino acids: CASSLMSGVSYEQYF. The DNA for the CDR3 is TGTGCCAGCAGCTTAATGAGCGGGGTGTCCTACGAGCAGTACTTC. Filled out from reference TRBV7-2 and TRBJ2-7, the complete variable domain reads GAGVSQSPSNKVTEKGKDVELRCDPISGHTALYWYRQSLGQGLEFLIYFQGNSAPDKSGLPSDRFSAERTGGSVSTLTIQRTQQEDSAVYLCASSLMSGVSYEQYFGPGTRLTVT.

The rearrangement uses TRBV12-5 and TRBJ2-5; 12 bases map to TRBD1. J was trimmed by 5 bases and V by 5 bases; bases with no gene match: 6. This CDR3 region has 15 residues. Germline V gives CDR1 LGHNT, CDR2 FRNRAP. The CDR3 is CASGPGTGGIETQYF. CDR3 coding DNA: TGTGCTAGTGGTCCTGGGACAGGGGGCATCGAGACCCAGTACTTC.

This chain links TRBV28 with TRBJ1-4; the D is unclear. With 4 bases removed from V and 2 bases from J, the gap between germline ends came to 2 bases. Per the germline V gene, CDR1 is MDHEN and CDR2 is SYDVKM. The CDR3 totals 12 residues. CDR3 sequence (DNA): TGTGCCAGCAGTTCCACTAATGAAAAACTGTTTTTT. This translates into CASSSTNEKLFF.

V usage is TRBV7-2 and J usage is TRBJ1-2; D remains ambiguous. The CDR3 spans 12 residues. V lost 1 base and J lost 5, with 5 bases in between. Germline assignment: CDR1 SGHTA and CDR2 FQGNSA. The CDR3 region is CASSLDQYGYTF. CDR3 coding DNA: TGTGCCAGCAGCTTAGATCAGTATGGCTACACCTTC.

This clone has just a few counts. This chain uses TRBV28 with TRBJ1-2, with D perhaps matching TRBD1 (6 bases). CDR1 is MDHEN and CDR2 is SYDVKM in the germline V gene. Trimming left V 5 bases short and J 7 bases short, with 14 bases between. The CDR3 has 13 amino acids. CDR3: CASSIQGRGGYTF. The CDR3 DNA reads TGTGCCAGCAGTATACAGGGAAGAGGTGGCTACACCTTC.

The chain joins TRBV11-2 to TRBJ1-1, with 8 positions matching TRBD1. The J segment lost 3 bases and the V segment lost 5 bases, leaving 5 bases of the junction unmatched. This CDR3 has 14 amino acids. Germline CDR1 is SGHAT and CDR2 is FQNNGV. As DNA, the CDR3 is TGTGCCAGCAGCGGCGGGACAGGCCACACTGAAGCTTTCTTT. Its protein product is CASSGGTGHTEAFF.

This chain uses TRBV28 with TRBJ1-2; D is unclear. Looked up from germline, CDR1 is MDHEN and CDR2 is SYDVKM. V dropped 3 bases and J dropped 4 bases, with 3 bases sitting between them. This CDR3 has 11 residues. Here the CDR3 DNA reads TGTGCCAGCAGTTTTATCTATGGCTACACCTTC. This gives the protein CASSFIYGYTF.

J is TRBJ1-1 and V is TRBV25-1; tentatively, D is TRBD1 (6 bases). Trimming pared 3 bases from V and 6 bases from J, leaving 17 bases between. The CDR3 runs 15 residues. Germline-derived CDR1 and CDR2 are MGHDK and SYGVNS. The CDR3 sequence: CASSDFGAQGAEAFF. CDR3 nucleotide sequence: TGTGCCAGCAGTGATTTCGGGGCACAGGGAGCTGAAGCTTTCTTT.

The chain links TRBV7-2 to TRBJ1-5, with 9 bases identical to TRBD1. From germline, CDR1 is SGHTA and CDR2 FQGNSA. Unmatched junction bases numbered 7, after V lost 0 bases and J lost 7 bases. The CDR3 extends over 16 amino acids. Written as DNA, the CDR3 is TGTGCCAGCAGCTTAGCGGAACAGGGGGCGGGGCAGCCCCAGCATTTT. It translates to CASSLAEQGAGQPQHF.

This clone occurred a few times. The V and J genes are TRBV5-4 and TRBJ2-7; 8 bases fit TRBD2. Germline V gene data show CDR1 as SGHNT and CDR2 as YYREEE (reference sequence). The CDR3 is 17 amino acids. V shed 2 bases, J shed 7 bases, and the junction held 17 bases outside the gene matches. Written as DNA, the CDR3 is TGTGCCAGCAGCTTCAAACCTGCTGGACTAGCAGAGAGGGAGCAGTACTTC. This gives the protein CASSFKPAGLAEREQYF.

V gene TRBV15 combines with J gene TRBJ2-7; a possible D gene is TRBD1 (7 bases). This CDR3 is 14 amino acids long. Trimming took off 1 base at V and 4 bases at J, with 11 bases between the two ends. The V gene's germline CDR1 is LNHNV and CDR2 YYDKDF (reference sequence). This CDR3 is CATSRGRDSYEQYF. In DNA form, the CDR3 reads TGTGCCACCAGCAGAGGGAGGGACAGTTACGAGCAGTACTTC.

The CDR3 coding sequence is TGTGCCAGCAGCCCAAACCCTAGCGGCCTGAACACCGGGGAGCTGTTTTTT. This codes for CASSPNPSGLNTGELFF. This rearrangement joins TRBV7-2 to TRBJ2-2; 7 nucleotides line up with TRBD2. Germline CDR1 and CDR2: SGHTA and FQGNSA. The CDR3 contains 17 residues. The J segment lost 1 base and the V segment lost 5 bases, leaving 10 bases of the junction unmatched.

The V and J genes are TRBV5-8 and TRBJ2-5; D may be TRBD2 (6 bases). V was cut by 4 bases and J by 3 bases, with 16 bases left in between. Germline V gene sequence: CDR1 SGHTS, CDR2 YDEGEE. The CDR3 contains 15 residues. The CDR3 DNA reads TGTGCCAGCAGCATTCACCACGGGGGTGAAGAGACCCAGTACTTC. Amino acids: CASSIHHGGEETQYF.

V is TRBV6-6 and J is TRBJ2-7; unclear D gene. In germline, CDR1 is MNHNY, CDR2 SVGAGI (reference sequence). Between the trimmed V and J ends, which lost 5 bases and 1 base, there was a span of 12 bases. This CDR3 is built from 14 residues. For the CDR3, the DNA is TGTGCCAGCAGTCCACGGGCCTATTCCTACGAGCAGTACTTC. It is translated as CASSPRAYSYEQYF.

This chain uses TRBV5-1 with TRBJ2-1, with 11 bases that match TRBD2. CDR3 length: 15 residues. Trimming at V came to 3 bases and at J to 3 bases, leaving 2 bases not matched to a gene. Germline CDR1 SGHRS, CDR2 YFSETQ. CDR3 nucleotides: TGCGCCAGCAGCTCGACTAGCGGGAACTACAATGAGCAGTTCTTC. It encodes CASSSTSGNYNEQFF. The entire variable domain, with the rest obtained from reference TRBV5-1 and TRBJ2-1, is as follows: KAGVTQTPRYLIKTRGQQVTLSCSPISGHRSVSWYQQTPGQGLQFLFEYFSETQRNKGNFPGRFSGRQFSNSRSEMNVSTLELGDSALYLCASSSTSGNYNEQFFGPGTRLTVL.

The chain has TRBV28 and TRBJ1-2; no clear D gene. CDR1 is MDHEN and CDR2 is SYDVKM in the germline V gene. The CDR3 is 15 amino acids. Trimming took 6 bases from V and 6 from J, leaving 20 bases between them. CDR3 sequence: CASRDRWARANGYTF. The CDR3, as DNA: TGTGCCAGCAGAGACCGGTGGGCCAGAGCTAATGGCTACACCTTC.

The chain carries TRBV7-2 and TRBJ1-4; D ambiguous. The CDR3 runs to 14 residues. Per germline, CDR1 SGHTA and CDR2 FQGNSA. V lost 2 bases and J 3 bases, leaving 7 bases between the germline ends. Here the CDR3 reads CASSLSASNEKLFF. CDR3 nucleotide sequence: TGTGCCAGCAGCTTATCCGCGTCTAATGAAAAACTGTTTTTT.

Comment on this clone: Other DNA variants within this sample encode the same CDR3. The chain recombines TRBV7-2 with TRBJ1-5, with D unclear. The CDR3 covers 12 residues. Looked up from germline, CDR1 is SGHTA and CDR2 is FQGNSA. V lost 4 bases, J lost 4 bases, and 5 bases lay in between. The CDR3 bases are TGTGCCAGCAGCTCGCCTAATCAGCCCCAGCATTTT. Its protein is CASSSPNQPQHF.

The V call is TRBV18, the J call TRBJ1-3; D unresolved. The V and J ends lost 0 bases and 0 bases respectively, with 9 bases between them. Germline lookup yields CDR1 KGHSH and CDR2 LQKENI. The CDR3 is made up of 16 amino acids. In DNA, the CDR3 is TGTGCCAGCTCACCACCGGGGAGGCTCTCTGGAAACACCATATATTTT. Protein product: CASSPPGRLSGNTIYF.

The CDR3 nucleotides read TGCGCCAGCAGTAGACAGGCGAACACTGAAGCTTTCTTT. Encoded protein: CASSRQANTEAFF. V usage is TRBV10-2 and J usage is TRBJ1-1; perhaps TRBD1 as D (6 bases). The CDR3 totals 13 residues. Germline CDR1 is WSHSY and CDR2 is SAAADI. V dropped 5 bases and J dropped 1 base, with 8 bases sitting between them.

The V and J genes are TRBV7-2 and TRBJ2-7; D is unclear. The ends were cut back, 2 bases at V and 2 bases at J, with 13 bases in the middle. This CDR3 has 15 residues. Germline CDR1 and CDR2: SGHTA and FQGNSA. CDR3 sequence (DNA): TGTGCCAGCAGCTTAACGTCAGCTTCAACCTACGAGCAGTACTTC. It specifies CASSLTSASTYEQYF.